This record looks at one TCR beta chain sequence and its context. These data originate in a study of blood T cell repertoires in COVID-19. Cohort 3 donors counted as recovered after two negative PCRs, clearance, or resolved symptoms. V lost 6 bases to trimming and J lost 2 bases, with 11 bases between them. The CDR3 runs 13 residues. The germline V gene encodes CDR1 LNHDA and CDR2 SQIVND (reference sequence). Only in-frame clones appear in the TCRdb table, and some are missing; sequencing was by immunoSEQ multiplex PCR. The table shows around 330,000 clones, with 75% to 90% occurring only once. The rearrangement uses TRBV19 and TRBJ2-7, with a possible D match to TRBD1 (5 bases). Sequencing was carried out using PBMCs or T cells enriched from blood (not recorded which). This receptor was taken from a man in his 60s who had recovered from COVID-19. CDR3 sequence reads: CASSRAGTYEQYF. CDR3 coding DNA: TGTGCCAGTAGCCGGGCAGGGACCTACGAGCAGTACTTC.